These 6 T cell receptor beta chains were sequenced from one sample in a study of STAT5B mutations in CD4+ large granular lymphocyte leukemia. Clones were read by immunoSEQ multiplex PCR, and TCRdb kept only the in-frame ones, dropping some. The sample holds approximately 35,000 clones; around 80% are singletons and the top ten take about 2%. Sequenced sample: CD4+ T cells from blood buffy coats. Source of these receptors: a human donor in good health.

This chain connects TRBV7-2 to TRBJ1-2; D is unclear. CDR3 length equals 14 residues. V lost 2 bases and J lost 8, with 15 bases in between. From germline, CDR1 is SGHTA and CDR2 FQGNSA. The CDR3 reads CASSLRPQLAGYTF. The CDR3 DNA sequence: TGTGCCAGCAGCTTACGCCCCCAACTTGCCGGCTACACCTTC.

The chain is built from TRBV30 and TRBJ1-4; TRBD1 matches at 9 bases. Germline V gene data show CDR1 as GTSNPN and CDR2 as SVGIG (reference sequence). This CDR3 has 14 residues. Unmatched junction bases numbered 4, after V lost 8 bases and J lost 0 bases. The CDR3 loop is CAVDRGSTNEKLFF. The DNA for the CDR3 is TGTGCCGTTGACAGGGGGTCAACTAATGAAAAACTGTTTTTT.

The chain combines TRBV7-2 with TRBJ1-4; TRBD1 matches at 11 bases. The junction had 9 bases not matched to a gene; V was cut back by 7 bases and J by 8 bases. The CDR3 sequence is 15 residues long. Germline V gives CDR1 SGHTA, CDR2 FQGNSA. The CDR3 DNA reads TGTGCCAGCACAACCCCGGGACAGGGGGGGGAAAAACTGTTTTTT. The encoded protein is CASTTPGQGGEKLFF.

This chain joins TRBV30 and TRBJ1-1, with 10 nucleotides matching TRBD1. The CDR3 spans 16 residues. With 5 bases clipped from V and 0 bases from J, the junction kept 9 bases outside the gene matches. Germline values: CDR1 GTSNPN, CDR2 SVGIG (reference sequence). CDR3 protein: CAWALTGGTMNTEAFF. In DNA, the CDR3 is TGTGCCTGGGCTCTGACAGGGGGCACGATGAACACTGAAGCTTTCTTT.

For the CDR3, the DNA is TGTGCTAGTGGGAAGGGGGATTCCTACGAGCAGTACTTC. Translation: CASGKGDSYEQYF. The chain carries TRBV12-5 and TRBJ2-7; D may be TRBD1 (6 bases). Per germline, CDR1 LGHNT and CDR2 FRNRAP. Deletions cut 6 bases from V and 1 base from J, with 10 bases between. CDR3 length equals 13 residues.

This chain joins TRBV5-8 and TRBJ2-7, with D tentatively TRBD1 (6 bases). V gave up 0 bases and J gave up 2 bases, with 9 bases separating them. The CDR3 has 14 amino acids. The germline V gene encodes CDR1 SGHTS and CDR2 YDEGEE. CDR3 bases: TGTGCCAGCAGCTTGGACAGGGCGGCCTACGAGCAGTACTTC. This gives the protein CASSLDRAAYEQYF.